Sequencing of this T cell receptor beta chain was carried out in a study of blood T cell repertoires in COVID-19 (dated by TCRdb to 2019 to 2021). About the study as a whole: Collaborator samples came from the United States, Italy and Spain and covered acute and convalescent phases of COVID-19. The material from the prospective study consisted of cDNA or gDNA derived from T cells, B-cell-depleted T cells, or PBMCs. Subjects who had been exposed to COVID-19, were actively infected with it, or had recovered from it provided the deeply sampled blood TCRbeta repertoires that made up the dataset. The repertoires were released in a freely available public database meant as a resource for research on the immune response to SARS-CoV-2. Samples came from the ongoing ImmuneRACE study (first 160 participants) plus 1,254 subjects from 6 global collaborators. A de-identified subject ID, COVID-19 status, age in years and sex were almost always included in the sample metadata. Where available, HLA class I and class II types were taken from metadata supplied by the sample provider and were not determined by assay-based typing. Overall results and qualifications from the work: Clinical and demographic metadata were provided uncurated, with the amount varying by source and participant.

Collaborating institutions collected whole blood in K2EDTA tubes following their own protocols. For TCRbeta analysis, collaborator samples were shipped as frozen whole blood, as isolated PBMCs, or as DNA extracted from either sample type. A word on this clone: Its antigen target is currently unknown. It has no much larger one-base neighbor in the sample; base qualities were not kept. Other nucleotide sequences in the sample specify the same CDR3.

The CDR3 starts with the cysteine, ends with the phenylalanine, and has 12 residues. The kept DNA is CDR3 alone, 36 bases in frame from the first base. As encoded in the germline V gene, CDR1 is SGHDT while CDR2 is YYEEEE. At the junction V is shortened by 2 bases and J by 1 base, with 4 bases in between. TCRbeta CDR3 regions were amplified from genomic DNA using the immunoSEQ Assay, a bias-controlled multiplex PCR. Turning to the authors' computational methods: Nucleated cell counts per sample were estimated from amplification of reference gene primers within the assay. To quantify the absolute abundance of each unique TCRbeta CDR3 rearrangement, sequence reads were collapsed and filtered. For each sample, productive Simpson clonality was calculated as the square root of Simpson's diversity index over productive rearrangements. The table comes from immuneACCESS by way of TCRdb, which keeps in-frame sequences with V and J called. Part of the clones is missing from these tables; in studies checked, under half for an unresolved V gene and the rest for unknown reasons. That table is the source of V, J and clone size, and D and trimming were worked out from the DNA. This sample is represented by around 450,000 clones; roughly 89% of them were singletons. Jointly, the top ten make up approximately 4.5% of the sample.

Recombination connected TRBV5-6 to TRBJ2-7, with the D gene call left open. The clonotype originates from a woman aged 25 to 39 with acute or convalescent COVID-19. The sequenced material came from peripheral blood. The DNA reads as follows: TGTGCCAGCAGCTTTAATTCCTACGAGCAGTACTTC. Translated, it reads CASSFNSYEQYF. The full variable domain, with segments outside the CDR3 supplied by the reference TRBV5-6 and TRBJ2-7 proteins, appears as DAGVTQSPTHLIKTRGQQVTLRCSPKSGHDTVSWYQQALGQGPQFIFQYYEEEERQRGNFPDRFSGHQFPNYSSELNVNALLLGDSALYLCASSFNSYEQYFGPGTRLTVT.